These 9 T cell receptor beta chains originate from one sample sequenced in a study of blood T cell repertoires in COVID-19. Method: immunoSEQ multiplex PCR; TCRdb's copy keeps in-frame clones and lacks some. This table has approximately 470,000 clones, roughly nine tenths appearing once. The sample consisted of PBMCs or T cells enriched from blood (not recorded which). The receptors derive from a woman between 18 and 29 years old who had recovered from COVID-19.

This chain joins TRBV7-8 and TRBJ1-5, with no clear D. CDR3 length equals 13 residues. From germline, CDR1 is SGHVS and CDR2 FQNEAQ. V was shortened by 4 bases and J by 0 bases, with 4 bases between the two germline ends. Written as DNA, the CDR3 is TGTGCCAGCAGCTATCTTAGCAATCAGCCCCAGCATTTT. Encoded protein: CASSYLSNQPQHF.

The J gene is TRBJ1-2, the V gene TRBV5-4; no definite D call. CDR1 is SGHNT, CDR2 YYREEE, per germline (reference sequence). The CDR3 runs 13 residues. V lost 4 bases and J 8 bases, leaving 15 bases between the germline ends. CDR3 sequence reads: CASSLRGGKGYTF. The DNA for the CDR3 is TGTGCCAGCAGCCTCCGGGGAGGGAAGGGCTACACCTTC.

The V and J genes are TRBV3-1 (or the pseudogene TRBV3-2) and TRBJ2-3; 9 bases map to TRBD2. Germline CDR1 and CDR2: LGHDT and YNNKEL (reference sequence). Germline trimming cut 1 base from V and 5 bases from J; bases unmatched to any gene: 1. The CDR3 spans 14 residues. The chain's CDR3 is CASSQGTSEDTQYF. DNA for the CDR3: TGTGCCAGCAGCCAAGGGACTAGCGAAGATACGCAGTATTTT.

The V call is TRBV19, the J call TRBJ1-4; D is unresolved. Trimming removed 2 bases at V and 0 bases at J, with 10 bases between. This CDR3 has 16 residues. CDR1 is LNHDA and CDR2 is SQIVND in the germline V gene (reference sequence). The CDR3 is CASSIWSDTTNEKLFF. CDR3 DNA sequence: TGTGCCAGTAGTATATGGAGTGATACAACTAATGAAAAACTGTTTTTT.

The CDR3 region has the DNA TGTGCCAGTAGTATTTGGCGGCAGGGGGCTATGCGTGGGGCCAACGTCCTGACTTTC. Its translation is CASSIWRQGAMRGANVLTF. This chain links TRBV19 with TRBJ2-6, with 8 bases aligning to TRBD1. J was trimmed by 3 bases and V by 3 bases; bases with no gene match: 13. This CDR3 spans 19 amino acids. Germline lookup yields CDR1 LNHDA and CDR2 SQIVND (reference sequence).

The rearrangement links TRBV2 to TRBJ1-5, with D possibly matching TRBD1 (6 bases). The CDR3 is 14 residues long. Trimming stripped 6 bases from V and 3 bases from J, with 12 bases between. Germline V gene lookup returns CDR1 SNHLY and CDR2 FYNNEI. The CDR3 bases are TGTGCCAGCAGCGCACAGGGACACAATCAGCCCCAGCATTTT. Encoded protein: CASSAQGHNQPQHF.

The chain couples TRBV19 to TRBJ2-7; 8 nucleotides line up with TRBD1. V was clipped by 6 bases and J by 7 bases; unmatched bases: 8. The germline gives CDR1 LNHDA, CDR2 SQIVND (reference sequence). This CDR3 has 13 residues. This chain's CDR3 is CASSGTGNTEQYF. CDR3 bases: TGTGCCAGTAGCGGGACAGGTAATACGGAGCAGTACTTC.

This rearrangement joins TRBV29-1 to TRBJ1-2; 8 bases agree with TRBD1. V lost 7 bases to trimming and J lost 3 bases; unmatched junction nucleotides: 7. The germline gives CDR1 SQVTM, CDR2 ANQGSEA. The CDR3 runs to 13 residues. CDR3 residues: CSDLGQGYYGYTF. Written as DNA, the CDR3 is TGCAGCGATTTAGGACAGGGATACTATGGCTACACCTTC. Filled out from reference TRBV29-1 and TRBJ1-2, the complete variable domain reads SAVISQKPSRDICQRGTSLTIQCQVDSQVTMMFWYRQQPGQSLTLIATANQGSEATYESGFVIDKFPISRPNLTFSTLTVSNMSPEDSSIYLCSDLGQGYYGYTFGSGTRLTVV.

The chain carries TRBV4-1 and TRBJ1-1, with TRBD1 matching over 11 bases. The CDR3 runs 16 residues. Germline V lookup: CDR1 MGHRA, CDR2 YSYEKL. The junction had 12 bases not matched to a gene; V was cut back by 3 bases and J by 9 bases. The CDR3 protein is CASSHPPRDRGMQAFF. In DNA form, the CDR3 reads TGCGCCAGCAGCCATCCCCCTCGGGACAGGGGGATGCAAGCTTTCTTT.